This T cell receptor (beta chain) was retrieved from a study of blood T cells in healthy people across ages. Study outcomes and limitations: Estimated diversity across one million T cells was deemed an underestimate.

In its sample, this clonotype was seen a few times. Its antigen remains unknown. Using a J-beta primer mix together with a sample-barcoded 5' primer, a second PCR was run for roughly 6 to 12 cycles. Each cDNA molecule was tagged by a template-switch adaptor with 12 random nucleotides. From each sample, at least 2.5 million paired-end reads containing CDR3 were obtained. TCRdb reanalysed the 5' RACE reads using MiXCR and keeps one entry per CDR3 protein. The sample has some 700,000 distinct CDR3 sequences; 22% are singletons. With V trimmed by 1 base and J by 0 bases, 9 bases remained unmatched. Germline V lookup: CDR1 SGHTA, CDR2 FQGNSA. The CDR3 spans 18 residues. Each donor was a healthy Caucasian individual from Russia, aged roughly 6 to 100.

This chain uses TRBV7-2 with TRBJ2-3; 8 bases fit TRBD2. The sample taken for sequencing was blood. This clonotype originated in a man between 70 and 80 years old in good health. Here the CDR3 DNA reads TGTGCCAGCAGCTTAGGGAAGGTCCGGGGGGGTAGCACAGATACGCAGTATTTT. Its protein product is CASSLGKVRGGSTDTQYF.